A single sample is the source of the 32 T cell receptor beta chains below, sequenced in a study of blood T cell repertoires in COVID-19. Assay: immunoSEQ multiplex PCR; the TCRdb copy retains only in-frame clones and omits some. The table shows about 300,000 clones, with approximately 90% occurring only once. The sequencing input was peripheral blood. These receptors were obtained from a young woman with COVID-19, enrolled during active disease.

This clone was seen a single time. The chain has TRBV19 and TRBJ2-1; unclear D gene. The length of the CDR3 is 13 residues. From germline, CDR1 is LNHDA and CDR2 SQIVND (reference sequence). V lost 3 bases and J lost 5, with 8 bases in between. The CDR3 is CASSISRDNEQFF. CDR3 sequence (DNA): TGTGCCAGTAGTATTTCTCGGGACAATGAGCAGTTCTTC. Combining the CDR3 with reference TRBV19 and TRBJ2-1 gives the whole variable domain DGGITQSPKYLFRKEGQNVTLSCEQNLNHDAMYWYRQDPGQGLRLIYYSQIVNDFQKGDIAEGYSVSREKKESFPLTVTSAQKNPTAFYLCASSISRDNEQFFGPGTRLTVL.

J is TRBJ1-3 and V is TRBV5-1; unclear D gene. Per the germline V gene, CDR1 is SGHRS and CDR2 is YFSETQ. This CDR3 contains 14 residues. Trimming shortened V by 0 bases and J by 7 bases, and 11 bases separated the two germline ends. The CDR3 DNA sequence: TGCGCCAGCAGCTTGGGGGCAGAAGTGAACACCATATATTTT. Translation gives CASSLGAEVNTIYF.

V and J are TRBV10-3 and TRBJ2-7; the match to TRBD2 covers 8 bases. The CDR3 sequence is 14 residues long. The germline gives CDR1 ENHRY, CDR2 SYGVKD. Losses at the gene ends were 2 bases for V and 6 bases for J; bases not matched to a gene: 6. The DNA of the CDR3 is TGTGCCATCAGTGAGGTGCTAGCGGGTGGCGAGCAGTACTTC. Translating gives CAISEVLAGGEQYF.

Written as DNA, the CDR3 is TGTGCCAGCAGTTATACAGGAGCCGCTGAAGCTTTCTTT. It yields the protein CASSYTGAAEAFF. The V gene is TRBV28, the J gene TRBJ1-1, with TRBD1 as a possible D gene (5 bases). Germline V gene sequence: CDR1 MDHEN, CDR2 SYDVKM. Trimming removed 4 bases from V and 6 bases from J, with 12 bases in between. The CDR3 totals 13 residues. Using reference TRBV28 and TRBJ1-1 for the parts outside the CDR3, the full variable domain is DVKVTQSSRYLVKRTGEKVFLECVQDMDHENMFWYRQDPGLGLRLIYFSYDVKMKEKGDIPEGYSVSREKKERFSLILESASTNQTSMYLCASSYTGAAEAFFGQGTRLTVV.

The CDR3 DNA reads TGTGCCACCAGTGGGACAGACCCCAACACCGGGGAGCTGTTTTTT. Translation: CATSGTDPNTGELFF. The chain joins TRBV24-1 to TRBJ2-2; a possible D gene is TRBD1 (6 bases). Germline lookup yields CDR1 KGHDR and CDR2 SFDVKD. The CDR3 covers 15 residues. Trimming removed 5 bases from V and 2 bases from J, with 11 bases in between.

The chain joins TRBV13 to TRBJ1-5; the D gene is possibly TRBD1 (6 bases). V dropped 3 bases and J dropped 0 bases, with 12 bases sitting between them. This CDR3 contains 16 residues. Per the germline V gene, CDR1 is PRHDT and CDR2 is FYEKMQ (reference sequence). This CDR3 reads CASSFTGRGSNQPQHF. The CDR3 DNA reads TGTGCCAGCAGCTTTACAGGGAGGGGTAGCAATCAGCCCCAGCATTTT. The full variable domain, completed using reference TRBV13 and TRBJ1-5, is AAGVIQSPRHLIKEKRETATLKCYPIPRHDTVYWYQQGPGQDPQFLISFYEKMQSDKGSIPDRFSAQQFSDYHSELNMSSLELGDSALYFCASSFTGRGSNQPQHFGDGTRLSIL.

This chain uses TRBV27 with TRBJ1-5, with unresolved D. Germline-derived CDR1 and CDR2 are MNHEY and SMNVEV (reference sequence). V shed 2 bases and J shed 2 bases, with 16 bases lying between them. This CDR3 is 17 amino acids long. The CDR3 here is CASSLTAPQLGNQPQHF. CDR3 in DNA: TGTGCCAGCAGTTTAACAGCTCCCCAATTAGGCAATCAGCCCCAGCATTTT.

The rearrangement joins TRBV30 to TRBJ2-7, with a weak D call TRBD1 (6 bases). Germline V gene data show CDR1 as GTSNPN and CDR2 as SVGIG (reference sequence). The CDR3 loop spans 13 amino acids. Trimming cost V 7 bases and J 3 bases, with 16 bases left between them. The CDR3 protein is CASPRDKIYEQYF. In DNA form, the CDR3 reads TGTGCCTCGCCCCGGGACAAGATCTACGAGCAGTACTTC.

The chain employs TRBV7-8 and TRBJ1-6; D might be TRBD1 (5 bases). CDR1 and CDR2 from the germline V gene are SGHVS and FQNEAQ. The CDR3 is made up of 17 amino acids. Trimming pared 1 base from V and 9 bases from J, leaving 19 bases between. The CDR3 loop reads CASSLVWRGKRSSPLHF. The DNA of the CDR3 is TGTGCCAGCAGCTTAGTTTGGAGGGGAAAGAGGAGTTCACCCCTCCACTTT.

The V and J genes are TRBV7-3 and TRBJ1-3; D is ambiguous. Trimming stripped 2 bases from V and 2 bases from J, with 10 bases between. CDR1 is SGHTA, CDR2 FQGTGA, per germline. The CDR3 is 15 amino acids. CDR3 loop: CASSLDPSAGNTIYF. CDR3 bases: TGTGCCAGCAGCTTAGATCCCTCGGCTGGAAACACCATATATTTT.

This chain links TRBV18 with TRBJ2-3, with 9 bases that match TRBD2. V lost 1 base, J lost 4 bases, and 3 bases stayed unmatched. CDR1 is KGHSH, CDR2 LQKENI, per germline. The CDR3 has 15 amino acids. CDR3 sequence: CASSPLAGDADTQYF. The DNA for the CDR3 is TGTGCCAGCTCACCACTAGCGGGAGATGCAGATACGCAGTATTTT.

This chain connects TRBV21-1 to TRBJ2-7; the listed D gene, TRBD1, was not tested against the DNA. TRBV21-1 is an annotated pseudogene. There are 15 residues in the CDR3. The CDR3 DNA reads as TGTGCCAGCAGCAATGGGGGTAGGGGGCACTACGAGCAGTACTTC. Translation: CASSNGGRGHYEQYF.

V and J are TRBV18 and TRBJ2-5; 8 bases match TRBD1. The CDR3 has 14 amino acids. Looked up from germline, CDR1 is KGHSH and CDR2 is LQKENI. Trimming cost V 6 bases and J 5 bases; bases outside gene matches: 8. Here the CDR3 DNA reads TGTGCCAGCTCCAACGCAGGGGGCCTGGAGACCCAGTACTTC. Residues: CASSNAGGLETQYF.

This clone was observed once. This sequence joins TRBV20-1 and TRBJ2-1, with 10 bases that match TRBD2. The CDR3 runs to 15 residues. Germline CDR1 DFQATT, CDR2 SNEGSKA (reference sequence). The V segment lost 3 bases and the J segment 8 bases; nucleotides outside the gene matches: 10. DNA of the CDR3: TGCAGTGCTAGTCCTGAAGCGGGAGGGATAGATGAGCAGTTCTTC. This translates into CSASPEAGGIDEQFF.

J is TRBJ2-1 and V is TRBV5-1, with 8 bases fitting TRBD2. CDR1 is SGHRS, CDR2 YFSETQ, per germline. V was pared by 0 bases and J by 7 bases, with 6 bases of the junction left unmatched. This CDR3 has 15 residues. CDR3 sequence (DNA): TGCGCCAGCAGCTTGGTAACGGGAGGGATAAATGAGCAGTTCTTC. This sequence encodes CASSLVTGGINEQFF.

J is TRBJ2-3 and V is TRBV5-4; TRBD1 might be the D (5 bases). Trimming took 2 bases from V and 6 from J, leaving 16 bases between them. CDR1 is SGHNT and CDR2 is YYREEE in the germline V gene (reference sequence). The CDR3 spans 15 residues. CDR3 in amino acids: CASSFAGWEGDTQYF. The CDR3 DNA reads as TGTGCCAGCAGCTTCGCAGGGTGGGAAGGGGATACGCAGTATTTT.

The rearrangement uses TRBV14 and TRBJ1-4, with D perhaps matching TRBD1 (5 bases). V lost 6 bases and J 3 bases, leaving 14 bases between the germline ends. The germline V gene has CDR1 SGHDN and CDR2 FVKESK. This CDR3 is 15 amino acids long. CDR3 protein: CASSAVGGANEKLFF. Here the CDR3 DNA reads TGTGCCAGCAGTGCTGTCGGGGGGGCTAATGAAAAACTGTTTTTT.

Only one count was recorded for this clone. The J gene is TRBJ1-1, the V gene TRBV6-5; weak D call: TRBD1 (5 bases). The V gene's germline CDR1 is MNHEY and CDR2 SVGAGI. The CDR3 sequence is 14 residues long. With 0 bases removed from V and 3 bases from J, the gap between germline ends came to 8 bases. CDR3 protein: CASSYSKGDTEAFF. CDR3 coding DNA: TGTGCCAGCAGTTACTCGAAAGGGGACACTGAAGCTTTCTTT.

The chain links TRBV7-6 to TRBJ2-1, with D tentatively TRBD2 (7 bases). Germline CDR1 is SGHVS and CDR2 is FNYEAQ. This CDR3 spans 15 amino acids. Between the trimmed V and J ends, which lost 6 bases and 3 bases, there was a span of 15 bases. This chain's CDR3 is CASREGGTNYNEQFF. The CDR3 DNA reads TGTGCCAGCAGGGAGGGGGGGACTAACTACAATGAGCAGTTCTTC.

The chain carries TRBV12-3 or TRBV12-4 and TRBJ1-2; 10 bases are a match to TRBD1. J lost 7 bases, V lost 8 bases, and 7 bases had no gene match. The CDR3 has 13 amino acids. In DNA form, the CDR3 reads TGTGCCAGCGGAAGACAGGGGGCACTTGGCTACACCTTC. It specifies CASGRQGALGYTF.

The V and J genes are TRBV7-3 and TRBJ1-2; TRBD1 matches 7 bases. Germline CDR1 SGHTA, CDR2 FQGTGA. The CDR3 spans 13 residues. Germline trimming cut 5 bases from V and 8 bases from J; bases unmatched to any gene: 8. This CDR3 is CASSQEGARGYTF. The CDR3 region has the DNA TGTGCCAGCAGCCAGGAGGGGGCGCGGGGCTACACCTTC.

The chain has TRBV10-1 and TRBJ2-3; 11 bases agree with TRBD2. There are 16 residues in the CDR3. Trimming removed 6 bases from V and 1 base from J; junction bases left unmatched: 6. CDR1 is WNHNN and CDR2 is SYGVQD in the germline V gene (reference sequence). CDR3: CASSQTSGKGTDTQYF. The CDR3 bases are TGCGCCAGCAGCCAGACTAGCGGGAAGGGCACAGATACGCAGTATTTT.

The chain is built from TRBV19 and TRBJ1-2, with 7 bases lining up with TRBD1. V lost 3 bases to trimming and J lost 5 bases; unmatched junction nucleotides: 9. CDR1 is LNHDA, CDR2 SQIVND, per germline (reference sequence). The CDR3 has 15 residues. The CDR3 is CASSISGEGAYGYTF. The DNA of the CDR3 is TGTGCCAGTAGTATTTCGGGCGAGGGGGCATATGGCTACACCTTC.

The V call is TRBV6-5, the J call TRBJ1-2; no clear D. Germline lookup yields CDR1 MNHEY and CDR2 SVGAGI. V was shortened by 2 bases and J by 4 bases, with 11 bases between the two germline ends. The CDR3 length is 14 residues. The CDR3 loop reads CASSYGSGSYGYTF. CDR3 DNA: TGTGCCAGCAGTTACGGTTCCGGTTCCTATGGCTACACCTTC.

Note on this clone: Other DNA sequences in this sample translate to the same CDR3. The gene calls are TRBV5-4 and TRBJ2-7, with 14 positions matching TRBD2. V shed 2 bases, J shed 3 bases, and the junction held 1 base outside the gene matches. The CDR3 is 15 amino acids. Per germline, CDR1 SGHNT and CDR2 YYREEE (reference sequence). In DNA form, the CDR3 reads TGTGCCAGCAGCTTAGGGACTAGCGGGAGCTACGAGCAGTACTTC. It encodes CASSLGTSGSYEQYF.

The chain combines TRBV7-2 with TRBJ2-7; no clear D. This CDR3 is 12 amino acids long. Germline values: CDR1 SGHTA, CDR2 FQGNSA. The V end was cut by 5 bases, the J end by 0 bases, with 5 bases between. The CDR3 reads CASSPSSYEQYF. The CDR3 bases are TGTGCCAGCAGCCCTAGCTCCTACGAGCAGTACTTC.

The chain employs TRBV19 and TRBJ1-5; D uncertain. This CDR3 contains 13 residues. The germline V and J ends were trimmed by 9 bases and 3 bases, with 12 bases remaining between them. CDR1 and CDR2 from the germline V gene are LNHDA and SQIVND (reference sequence). In DNA, the CDR3 is TGTGCCAGCTCCGATGCTATCAATCAGCCCCAGCATTTT. It codes for CASSDAINQPQHF.

In nucleotides, the CDR3 is TGTGCCAGCATCAAAACAGGGGGCTATGGCTACACCTTC. This sequence encodes CASIKTGGYGYTF. The rearrangement joins TRBV7-9 to TRBJ1-2, with 8 nucleotides matching TRBD1. This CDR3 is 13 amino acids long. Germline V gives CDR1 SEHNR, CDR2 FQNEAQ (reference sequence). With 7 bases clipped from V and 4 bases from J, the junction kept 5 bases outside the gene matches.

The chain is built from TRBV3-1 (or the pseudogene TRBV3-2) and TRBJ2-2; 9 bases align to TRBD2. V lost 4 bases to trimming and J lost 3 bases; unmatched junction nucleotides: 6. The CDR3 is 16 amino acids. CDR1 is LGHDT and CDR2 is YNNKEL in the germline V gene (reference sequence). The DNA for the CDR3 is TGTGCCAGCAGCCCAGCGGGAGGACCCTACACCGGGGAGCTGTTTTTT. Its protein product is CASSPAGGPYTGELFF.

V and J are TRBV5-8 and TRBJ2-7; 10 bases are shared with TRBD2. Germline-derived CDR1 and CDR2 are SGHTS and YDEGEE. The CDR3 is made up of 17 amino acids. The ends lost 3 bases at V and 3 bases at J; junction bases unmatched: 12. The DNA of the CDR3 is TGTGCCAGCAGCTATCAGCTGTGGACTAGCGGCTTCTACGAGCAGTACTTC. Translated: CASSYQLWTSGFYEQYF.

The rearrangement joins TRBV7-9 to TRBJ1-6; the D is unclear. Germline V CDR1 and CDR2: SEHNR, FQNEAQ (reference sequence). The V end lost 0 bases, the J end lost 0 bases, and 9 bases lay between the germline ends. This CDR3 is 17 amino acids long. DNA for the CDR3: TGTGCCAGCAGCTTAGCGGAGGGTAGCTCCTATAATTCACCCCTCCACTTT. It codes for CASSLAEGSSYNSPLHF. The full variable domain, in which reference TRBV7-9 and TRBJ1-6 provide the parts outside the CDR3, is DTGVSQNPRHKITKRGQNVTFRCDPISEHNRLYWYRQTLGQGPEFLTYFQNEAQLEKSRLLSDRFSAERPKGSFSTLEIQRTEQGDSAMYLCASSLAEGSSYNSPLHFGNGTRLTVT.

The gene calls are TRBV27 and TRBJ1-5; D perhaps matches TRBD1 (5 bases). This CDR3 is 14 amino acids long. Germline V gives CDR1 MNHEY, CDR2 SMNVEV (reference sequence). Trimming removed 3 bases at V and 3 bases at J, with 9 bases between. CDR3 nucleotide sequence: TGTGCCAGCAGTTTTCAGGGTCACAATCAGCCCCAGCATTTT. Its protein product is CASSFQGHNQPQHF.